This TCR beta chain is drawn from a study of blood T cell repertoires in COVID-19 (dated by TCRdb to 2018 to 2021). With regard to the full study: Collaborator samples came from the United States, Italy and Spain and covered acute and convalescent phases of COVID-19. The prospective study material was composed of cDNA or gDNA derived from T cells, B-cell-depleted T cells, or PBMCs. Deeply sampled blood TCRbeta repertoires from subjects exposed to, actively infected with, or recovered from COVID-19 were included in the dataset. The repertoires were released in a freely available public database meant as a resource for research on the immune response to SARS-CoV-2. Samples were obtained from the ongoing ImmuneRACE study (first 160 participants) and from 1,000 to 1,500 subjects provided by 6 global collaborators. Nearly every sample came with metadata listing a de-identified subject ID, COVID-19 status, age in years and sex. HLA class I and class II types, where available, came from metadata supplied by the sample provider rather than from assay-based typing. On the study overall, not on this receptor specifically: How much clinical and demographic metadata was included differed by source and by participant, and the metadata was provided uncurated.

TCRbeta CDR3 regions were amplified from genomic DNA using the immunoSEQ Assay, a bias-controlled multiplex PCR. For the original study's pipeline: The number of nucleated cells in each sample was estimated from the amplification of reference gene primers within the assay. Sequence reads were collapsed and filtered to measure the absolute abundance of every unique TCRbeta CDR3 rearrangement. For each sample, productive Simpson clonality was calculated as the square root of Simpson's diversity index over productive rearrangements. Drawn from immuneACCESS, this table holds only the in-frame rearrangements with V and J called that TCRdb kept. Clones are partly lost; checked studies trace under half to an unresolved V gene and leave the rest unexplained. V, J and clone size were drawn from that table, and D and trimming were deduced from the DNA. This sample is represented by 250,000 to 300,000 clones; about 90% of them were singletons. The ten largest make up 2% to 2.5% of the sample.

As encoded in the germline V gene, CDR1 is MNHEY while CDR2 is SVGAGI. At the junction V is shortened by 4 bases and J by 3 bases; bases outside the gene matches: 4. From cysteine to phenylalanine, the CDR3 is 14 amino acids long. Just CDR3 DNA is preserved here, 42 bases in frame from base 1. On this clone: Its antigen remains unidentified. No clone much larger than this one lies a single base away; base qualities are absent.

Another Seattle source contributed samples from volunteer blood donors who had recovered from COVID-19. Collaborating institutions collected whole blood in K2EDTA tubes following their own protocols. For TCRbeta analysis, collaborators shipped samples as frozen whole blood, isolated PBMCs, or DNA extracted from either of those sample types. This clonotype was obtained from a woman between 50 and 59 years old who had recovered from COVID-19. Input material: peripheral blood. The sequence is built from TRBV6-5 and TRBJ2-7; 9 central bases correspond to TRBD1. The CDR3 has the sequence CASSSYRGHYEQYF. Here is the DNA: TGTGCCAGCAGTTCCTACAGGGGGCACTACGAGCAGTACTTC.